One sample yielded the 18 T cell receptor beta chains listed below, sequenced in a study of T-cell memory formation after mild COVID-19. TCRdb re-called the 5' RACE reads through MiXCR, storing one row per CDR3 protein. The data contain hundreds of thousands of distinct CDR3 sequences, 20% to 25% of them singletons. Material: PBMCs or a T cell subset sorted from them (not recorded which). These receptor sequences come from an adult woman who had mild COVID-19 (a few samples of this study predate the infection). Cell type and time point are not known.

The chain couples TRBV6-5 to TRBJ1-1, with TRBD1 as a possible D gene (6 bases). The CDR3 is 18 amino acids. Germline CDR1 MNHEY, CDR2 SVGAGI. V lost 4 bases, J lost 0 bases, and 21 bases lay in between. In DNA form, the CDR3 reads TGTGCCAGCAGTTCCATTGTCCTCGTGACAGGCGTGAACACTGAAGCTTTCTTT. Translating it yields CASSSIVLVTGVNTEAFF.

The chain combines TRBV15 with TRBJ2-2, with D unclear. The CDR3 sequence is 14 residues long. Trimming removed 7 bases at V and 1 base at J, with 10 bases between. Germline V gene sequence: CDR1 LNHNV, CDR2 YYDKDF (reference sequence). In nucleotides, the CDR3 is TGTGCCACCAAAAGAGCAGGGAACACCGGGGAGCTGTTTTTT. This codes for CATKRAGNTGELFF. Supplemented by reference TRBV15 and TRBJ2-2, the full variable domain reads DAMVIQNPRYQVTQFGKPVTLSCSQTLNHNVMYWYQQKSSQAPKLLFHYYDKDFNNEADTPDNFQSRRPNTSFCFLDIRSPGLGDTAMYLCATKRAGNTGELFFGEGSRLTVL.

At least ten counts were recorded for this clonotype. CDR3 sequence: CATTTHSGTGENIQYF. The CDR3 DNA reads TGTGCCACCACCACCCATAGCGGGACAGGGGAAAACATTCAGTACTTC. The gene calls are TRBV24-1 and TRBJ2-4, with 10 nucleotides matching TRBD1. J gave up 5 bases and V 8 bases, and 11 bases lay outside the gene matches. CDR3 length: 16 amino acids. Germline V gene sequence: CDR1 KGHDR, CDR2 SFDVKD.

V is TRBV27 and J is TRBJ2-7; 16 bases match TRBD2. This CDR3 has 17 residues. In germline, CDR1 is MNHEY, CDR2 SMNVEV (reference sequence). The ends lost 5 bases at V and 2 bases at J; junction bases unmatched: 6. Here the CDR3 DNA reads TGTGCCAGCAGTCTGCCGGGACTAGCGGGAGGGACCTACGAGCAGTACTTC. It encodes CASSLPGLAGGTYEQYF.

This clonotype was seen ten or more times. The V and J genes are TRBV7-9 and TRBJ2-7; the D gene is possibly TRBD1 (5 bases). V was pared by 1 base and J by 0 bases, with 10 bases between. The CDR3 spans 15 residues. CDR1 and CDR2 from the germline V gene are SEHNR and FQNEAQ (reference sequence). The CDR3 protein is CASSLVDTPSYEQYF. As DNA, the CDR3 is TGTGCCAGCAGCTTAGTGGACACCCCCTCCTACGAGCAGTACTTC. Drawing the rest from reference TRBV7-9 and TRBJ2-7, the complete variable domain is DTGVSQNPRHKITKRGQNVTFRCDPISEHNRLYWYRQTLGQGPEFLTYFQNEAQLEKSRLLSDRFSAERPKGSFSTLEIQRTEQGDSAMYLCASSLVDTPSYEQYFGPGTRLTVT.

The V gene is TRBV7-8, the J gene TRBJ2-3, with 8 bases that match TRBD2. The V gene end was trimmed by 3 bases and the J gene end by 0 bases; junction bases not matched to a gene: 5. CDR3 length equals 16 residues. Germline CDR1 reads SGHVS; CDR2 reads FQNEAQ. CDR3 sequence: CASSLGRLASTDTQYF. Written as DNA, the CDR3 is TGTGCCAGCAGCTTGGGGCGACTAGCGAGCACAGATACGCAGTATTTT.

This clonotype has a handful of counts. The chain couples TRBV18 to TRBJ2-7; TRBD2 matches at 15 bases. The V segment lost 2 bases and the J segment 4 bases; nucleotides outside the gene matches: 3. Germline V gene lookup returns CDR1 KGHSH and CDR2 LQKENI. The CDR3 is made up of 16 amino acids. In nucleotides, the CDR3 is TGTGCCAGCTCACCAGGACTAGCGGGAGGGCCGTACGAGCAGTACTTC. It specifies CASSPGLAGGPYEQYF.

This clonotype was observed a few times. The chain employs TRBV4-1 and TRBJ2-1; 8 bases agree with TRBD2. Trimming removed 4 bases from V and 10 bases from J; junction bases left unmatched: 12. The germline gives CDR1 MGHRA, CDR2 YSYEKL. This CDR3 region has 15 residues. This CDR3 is CASSLSGADLKEQFF. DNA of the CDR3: TGCGCCAGCAGCCTTAGCGGGGCCGATCTAAAAGAGCAGTTCTTC.

The CDR3 nucleotides read TGTGCCAGCAGATCCCAAGGTTACAATGAGCAGTTCTTC. Translating it yields CASRSQGYNEQFF. The rearrangement joins TRBV2 to TRBJ2-1, with D hard to call. The CDR3 totals 13 residues. Germline values: CDR1 SNHLY, CDR2 FYNNEI. V was clipped by 6 bases and J by 4 bases, with 10 bases between them.

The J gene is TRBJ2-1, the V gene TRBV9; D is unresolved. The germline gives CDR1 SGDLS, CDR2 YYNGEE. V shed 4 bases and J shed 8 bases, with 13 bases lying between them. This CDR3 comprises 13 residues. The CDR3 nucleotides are TGTGCCAGCAGCTTTCTAGACTGGGATGAGCAGTTCTTC. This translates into CASSFLDWDEQFF.

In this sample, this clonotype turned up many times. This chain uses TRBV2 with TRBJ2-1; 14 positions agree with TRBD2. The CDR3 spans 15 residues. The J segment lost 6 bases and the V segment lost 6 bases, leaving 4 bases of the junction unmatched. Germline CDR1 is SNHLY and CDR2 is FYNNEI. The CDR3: CASRVGLAGGNEQFF. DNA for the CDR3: TGTGCCAGCAGGGTTGGACTAGCGGGAGGCAATGAGCAGTTCTTC.

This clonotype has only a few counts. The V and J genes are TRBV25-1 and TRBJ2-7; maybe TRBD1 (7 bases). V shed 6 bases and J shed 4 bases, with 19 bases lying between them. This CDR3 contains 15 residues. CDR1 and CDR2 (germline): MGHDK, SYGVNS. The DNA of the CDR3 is TGTGCCAGCAGCAGCCCGGGGGACAGCCGATACGAGCAGTACTTC. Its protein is CASSSPGDSRYEQYF.

This CDR3 reads CASSEGIAGQLETQYF. The CDR3 DNA follows: TGCGCCAGCAGCGAGGGAATAGCGGGCCAGTTAGAGACCCAGTACTTC. This chain links TRBV5-1 with TRBJ2-5; the match to TRBD2 covers 7 bases. V lost 4 bases and J lost 4; bases outside the gene matches: 13. Germline lookup yields CDR1 SGHRS and CDR2 YFSETQ. This CDR3 region has 16 residues.

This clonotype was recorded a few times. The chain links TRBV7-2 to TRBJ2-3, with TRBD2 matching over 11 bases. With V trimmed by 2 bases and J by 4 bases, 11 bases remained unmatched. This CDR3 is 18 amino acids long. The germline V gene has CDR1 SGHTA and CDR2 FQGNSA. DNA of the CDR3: TGTGCCAGCAGCTTATGGAGTAGCGGGGGGGCCGGATCAGATACGCAGTATTTT. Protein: CASSLWSSGGAGSDTQYF.

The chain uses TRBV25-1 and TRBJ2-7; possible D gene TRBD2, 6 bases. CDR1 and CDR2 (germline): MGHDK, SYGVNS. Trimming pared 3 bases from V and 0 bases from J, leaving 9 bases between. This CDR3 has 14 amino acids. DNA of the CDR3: TGTGCCAGCAGTGAGTTGGGGGGCTCCTACGAGCAGTACTTC. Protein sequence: CASSELGGSYEQYF.

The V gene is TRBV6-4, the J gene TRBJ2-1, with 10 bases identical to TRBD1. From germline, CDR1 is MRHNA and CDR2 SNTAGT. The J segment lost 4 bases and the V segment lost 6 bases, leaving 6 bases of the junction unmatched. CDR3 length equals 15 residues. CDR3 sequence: CASRIDRGLYNEQFF. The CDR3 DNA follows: TGTGCCAGCAGAATCGACAGGGGGCTGTACAATGAGCAGTTCTTC.

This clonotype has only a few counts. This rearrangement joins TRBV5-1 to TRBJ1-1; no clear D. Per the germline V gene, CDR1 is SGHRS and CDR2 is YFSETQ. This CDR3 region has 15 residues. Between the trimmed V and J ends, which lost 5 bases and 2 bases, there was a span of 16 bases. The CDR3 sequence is CASRLRVTGNTEAFF. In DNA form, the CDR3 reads TGCGCCAGCAGGTTGAGGGTGACGGGAAACACTGAAGCTTTCTTT.

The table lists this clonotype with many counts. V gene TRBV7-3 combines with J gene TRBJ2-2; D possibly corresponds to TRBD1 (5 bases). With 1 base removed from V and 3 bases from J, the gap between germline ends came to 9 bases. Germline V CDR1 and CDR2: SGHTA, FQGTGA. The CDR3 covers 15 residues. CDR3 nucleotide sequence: TGTGCCAGCAGCTTAAGGGGCAGAGACACCGGGGAGCTGTTTTTT. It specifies CASSLRGRDTGELFF.